This T cell receptor beta chain was captured in a study of blood T cell repertoires in COVID-19 (dated by TCRdb to about 2020). Turning to the overall study: Samples from collaborators originated in the United States, Italy and Spain and spanned both the acute and convalescent phases of COVID-19. Subjects who had been exposed to COVID-19, were actively infected with it, or had recovered from it provided the deeply sampled blood TCRbeta repertoires that made up the dataset. The repertoires were released in a freely available public database intended as a resource for research on the immune response to SARS-CoV-2. HLA class I and class II types, where available, came from metadata supplied by the sample provider rather than from assay-based typing. The prospective study material was composed of cDNA or gDNA derived from T cells, B-cell-depleted T cells, or PBMCs. Nearly every sample came with metadata listing a de-identified subject ID, COVID-19 status, age in years and sex. Samples were obtained from the ongoing ImmuneRACE study (first 160 participants) and from some 1,300 subjects provided by 6 global collaborators.

The CDR3 goes from the cysteine to the phenylalanine over 18 residues. Only CDR3 DNA is held: 54 bases, read in frame from base 1. Here V drops 0 bases and J drops 4 bases, and the junction holds 14 bases not matched to any gene. Taken from the germline V gene (reference sequence), the CDR1 and CDR2 loops are SEHNR and FQNEAQ. One collaborating source in Seattle enrolled patients during active infection and followed them longitudinally through the course of disease. The collaborating institutions used their own protocols to collect whole blood in K2EDTA tubes. Collaborator samples were shipped for TCRbeta analysis as frozen whole blood, isolated PBMCs, or DNA extracted from either sample type. The immunoSEQ Assay, a bias-controlled multiplex PCR, was used to amplify TCRbeta CDR3 regions from genomic DNA. In the authors' own workflow: The number of nucleated cells in each sample was estimated from the amplification of reference gene primers within the assay. Sequence reads were collapsed and filtered to measure the absolute abundance of every unique TCRbeta CDR3 rearrangement. Productive Simpson clonality was computed per sample as the square root of Simpson's diversity index over productive rearrangements. Sourced from immuneACCESS, this table was stored by TCRdb with only in-frame sequences that have V and J called. A share of the clones is absent; for the studies checked, an unresolved V gene accounts for under half, and the remainder has no known explanation. V and J calls and clone size are as listed in that table; D and trimming were resolved from the DNA. This sample holds more than 200,000 clones; roughly nine tenths were observed only once. In total, the top ten clones hold 10% of the sample.

This clone came up once. The antigen it recognizes is unknown. It has no much larger one-base neighbor in the sample; base qualities were not kept. Overall study results and their limits: How much clinical and demographic metadata was included differed by source and by participant, and the metadata was provided uncurated.

This clonotype originated in a woman aged 50 to 60 with COVID-19, enrolled during active disease. The source material was peripheral blood. The V gene is TRBV7-9 and the J gene is TRBJ1-2, with 7 central nucleotides matching TRBD1. The CDR3 corresponds to CASSLASRGATPGYGYTF. The nucleotide sequence is TGTGCCAGCAGCTTAGCCAGCAGGGGGGCTACCCCCGGCTATGGCTACACCTTC.